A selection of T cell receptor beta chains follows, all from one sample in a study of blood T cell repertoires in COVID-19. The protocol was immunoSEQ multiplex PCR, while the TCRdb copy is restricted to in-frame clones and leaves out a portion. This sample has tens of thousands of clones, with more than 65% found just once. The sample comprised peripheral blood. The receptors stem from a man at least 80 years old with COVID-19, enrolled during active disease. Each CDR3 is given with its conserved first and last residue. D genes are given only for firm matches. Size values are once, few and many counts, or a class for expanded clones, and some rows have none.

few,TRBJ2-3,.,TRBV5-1,TGCGCCAGCAGCTTGGAGCGGAACACAGATACGCAGTATTTT,CASSLERNTDTQYF
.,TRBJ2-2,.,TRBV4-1,TGCGCCAGCAGCCACAGGGCGGGAAAGAACACCGGGGAGCTGTTTTTT,CASSHRAGKNTGELFF
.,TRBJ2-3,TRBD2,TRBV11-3,TGTGCCAGCAGCTCCCGGGGGGGGAGCACAGATACGCAGTATTTT,CASSSRGGSTDTQYF
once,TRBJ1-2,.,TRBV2,TGTGCCAGCAGTGAATCGGGGTCCTATGGCTACACCTTC,CASSESGSYGYTF
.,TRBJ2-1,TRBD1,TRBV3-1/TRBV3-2,TGTGCCAGCAGTCGCAGCGGGACAGGGTTTGGATATGAGCAGTTCTTC,CASSRSGTGFGYEQFF
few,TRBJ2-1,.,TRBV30,TGTGCCTGGACCCCTACTTCCGCCAATGAGCAGTTCTTC,CAWTPTSANEQFF
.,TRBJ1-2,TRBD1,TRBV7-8,TGTGCCAGCAGCTTGACCGGGACAGCTTATGGCTACACCTTC,CASSLTGTAYGYTF
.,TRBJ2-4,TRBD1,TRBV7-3,TGTGCCAGCAGGGCAGGGGGCCGCAAAAACATTCAGTACTTC,CASRAGGRKNIQYF
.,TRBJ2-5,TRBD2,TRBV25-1,TGTGCCAGCATGGGTTGGGGACGGGGGGGCCACGAGACCCAGTACTTC,CASMGWGRGGHETQYF
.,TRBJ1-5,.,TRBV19,TGTGCCAGTAAGAGGACAGAGGCACCCTTCCGCAATCAGCCCCAGCATTTT,CASKRTEAPFRNQPQHF
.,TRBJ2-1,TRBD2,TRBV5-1,TGCGCCAGCAGCTTCGAGACTGCGGGAGAGGATGAGCAGTTCTTC,CASSFETAGEDEQFF